One T cell receptor beta chain is described in this entry. The data were obtained in a study of Graves' ophthalmopathy and Graves' hyperthyroidism. RNA transcripts provided the template for amplifying TCR beta CDR3 regions. An opening RT-PCR round employed HTBI primers and preceded a second-round multiplex PCR. TCRdb passed the multiplex PCR reads through MiXCR, listing each CDR3 protein once. The sample lists 300,000 or so distinct CDR3 sequences; about a sixth were seen once. There are 17 residues in the CDR3. Germline CDR1 and CDR2: LNHDA and SQIVND (reference sequence). Trimming took 4 bases from V and 0 from J; bases not matched to a gene: 8.

The specimen was peripheral blood. The chain joins TRBV19 to TRBJ2-7; 11 bases align to TRBD2. This TCR derives from an adult man with Graves' ophthalmopathy. CDR3 amino acids: CASSTPGLADRSYEQYF. Written as DNA, the CDR3 is TGTGCCAGTAGTACGCCGGGACTAGCGGACCGCTCCTACGAGCAGTACTTC.